The 12 T cell receptor beta chains below were found in one sample sequenced in a study of T cell changes during pregnancy in multiple sclerosis. Profiling relied on immunoSEQ multiplex PCR, and the TCRdb table lists in-frame clones only, not all of them. The sample carries approximately 16,000 clones, roughly four fifths recorded once. This sample comprised CD8+ T cells from peripheral blood mononuclear cells, obtained after pregnancy. The receptor set was obtained from a female donor in good health, enrolled as a control in a pregnancy study.

The chain combines TRBV21-1 with TRBJ1-1. TRBV21-1 counts as a pseudogene. This CDR3 is built from 13 residues. CDR3 in DNA: TGTGCCAGCAGCAAAGCGCCGGGGACTGAAGCTTTCTTT. This translates into CASSKAPGTEAFF.

This clone was detected once. The V and J genes are TRBV28 and TRBJ1-2; 7 bases are shared with TRBD1. With V trimmed by 6 bases and J by 1 base, 11 bases remained unmatched. Germline CDR1 is MDHEN and CDR2 is SYDVKM. The CDR3 sequence is 16 residues long. The CDR3 region has the DNA TGTGCCAGCAGCCCTATTAGAGGGGGCAATAACTATGGCTACACCTTC. Its protein product is CASSPIRGGNNYGYTF.

The rearrangement joins TRBV6-1 to TRBJ1-4; no clear D. Trimming removed 7 bases from V and 7 bases from J, with 16 bases in between. This CDR3 region has 14 residues. Germline CDR1 reads MNHNS; CDR2 reads SASEGT. CDR3 nucleotide sequence: TGTGCCAGCACCCCCCGGGAGGAATTTGAAAAACTGTTTTTT. Amino acids: CASTPREEFEKLFF.

This sequence joins TRBV13 and TRBJ1-4; no clear D gene. The CDR3 is 11 residues long. Looked up from germline, CDR1 is PRHDT and CDR2 is FYEKMQ (reference sequence). Trimming left V 5 bases short and J 5 bases short, with 3 bases between. The CDR3 here is CASSENEKLFF. In nucleotides, the CDR3 is TGTGCCAGCAGCGAGAATGAAAAACTGTTTTTT.

The chain employs TRBV4-3 and TRBJ1-1, with D tentatively TRBD1 (5 bases). Trimming removed 0 bases at V and 5 bases at J, with 13 bases between. Germline V gene sequence: CDR1 LGHNA, CDR2 YSLEER. The CDR3 contains 15 residues. CDR3 loop: CASSQDSSGMTEAFF. Written as DNA, the CDR3 is TGCGCCAGCAGCCAAGATTCGTCAGGGATGACTGAAGCTTTCTTT.

The chain combines TRBV6-4 with TRBJ2-1; D is unclear. The CDR3 loop spans 14 amino acids. V lost 2 bases and J 2 bases, leaving 7 bases between the germline ends. Looked up from germline, CDR1 is MRHNA and CDR2 is SNTAGT. The CDR3 loop is CASSDESTYNEQFF. DNA of the CDR3: TGTGCCAGCAGTGACGAGTCAACCTACAATGAGCAGTTCTTC.

The chain combines TRBV9 with TRBJ2-3; D not certain. V gave up 0 bases and J gave up 0 bases, with 2 bases separating them. CDR3 length equals 13 residues. CDR1 SGDLS and CDR2 YYNGEE come from the germline V gene. The CDR3 sequence is CASSVASTDTQYF. CDR3 in DNA: TGTGCCAGCAGCGTAGCAAGCACAGATACGCAGTATTTT.

This clone was seen many times. The chain couples TRBV25-1 to TRBJ2-7; the D gene is possibly TRBD2 (6 bases). The V and J ends lost 1 base and 0 bases respectively, with 7 bases between them. Germline V gives CDR1 MGHDK, CDR2 SYGVNS. The CDR3 is 14 residues long. The DNA of the CDR3 is TGTGCCAGCAGTGAATTGACTAGCTCCTACGAGCAGTACTTC. Translating it yields CASSELTSSYEQYF.

The V and J genes are TRBV4-2 and TRBJ2-7; D not certain. The germline V and J ends were trimmed by 0 bases and 2 bases, with 8 bases remaining between them. The CDR3 loop spans 14 amino acids. Germline CDR1 and CDR2: LGHNA and YNFKEQ. This CDR3 reads CASSQDSPAYEQYF. The CDR3, as DNA: TGTGCCAGCAGCCAAGATTCCCCTGCCTACGAGCAGTACTTC.

This chain links TRBV5-6 with TRBJ2-2; 9 bases match TRBD1. The CDR3 consists of 17 residues. Germline V gene sequence: CDR1 SGHDT, CDR2 YYEEEE. The V gene end was trimmed by 4 bases and the J gene end by 4 bases; junction bases not matched to a gene: 11. CDR3 residues: CASSVDRDRAFTGELFF. For the CDR3, the DNA is TGTGCCAGCAGCGTGGACCGGGACAGGGCCTTCACCGGGGAGCTGTTTTTT.

The chain links TRBV29-1 to TRBJ2-1, with TRBD2 identical over 8 bases. The trim removed 4 bases at V and 0 bases at J, leaving 11 bases unmatched. Germline V lookup: CDR1 SQVTM, CDR2 ANQGSEA. The CDR3 sequence is 17 residues long. The DNA for the CDR3 is TGCAGCGTTGTCGCTAGCGGGTTGTCCGGCTCCTACAATGAGCAGTTCTTC. Protein product: CSVVASGLSGSYNEQFF.

V is TRBV6-6 and J is TRBJ1-1; the match to TRBD1 covers 10 bases. The length of the CDR3 is 13 residues. The J segment lost 4 bases and the V segment lost 7 bases, leaving 3 bases of the junction unmatched. Germline V gene data show CDR1 as MNHNY and CDR2 as SVGAGI (reference sequence). The CDR3 DNA reads TGTGCCAGCACCGGGACAGGGGTCACTGAAGCTTTCTTT. This gives the protein CASTGTGVTEAFF.